The rows below give T cell receptor beta chains drawn from one sample of a study of T cell changes during pregnancy in multiple sclerosis. The table came from immunoSEQ multiplex PCR; TCRdb's copy has only in-frame clones and leaves some out. Of under 45,000 clones listed, 88% were seen once; the top ten hold more than 0.95%. Source: CD4+ T cells from peripheral blood mononuclear cells, taken in the second trimester of pregnancy. Every receptor here comes from a female donor with multiple sclerosis, enrolled in a pregnancy study. Both conserved end residues are part of each CDR3. The order of the fields is J gene, V gene, clone size, D gene, CDR3 DNA, CDR3 protein. The D gene is left open where the match is weak. Clone size is stated in some rows and not others, as once, few, many or a class when expanded.

j_gene: TRBJ2-7
v_gene: TRBV27
abundance: NA
d_gene: NA
CDR3nt: TGTGCCAGCAGTCGCTATTCGGGATTGAGTTTCCACGAGCAGTACTTC
CDR3aa: CASSRYSGLSFHEQYF

j_gene: TRBJ2-1
v_gene: TRBV4-1
abundance: NA
d_gene: NA
CDR3nt: TGCGCCAGCAGCCAACCGGGGTCTCCCAGCTCCTACAATGAGCAGTTCTTC
CDR3aa: CASSQPGSPSSYNEQFF

j_gene: TRBJ2-3
v_gene: TRBV7-9
abundance: NA
d_gene: TRBD2
CDR3nt: TGTGCCAGCAGCCTTGGGACTAGCCCCACAGATACGCAGTATTTT
CDR3aa: CASSLGTSPTDTQYF

j_gene: TRBJ2-3
v_gene: TRBV6-4
abundance: NA
d_gene: TRBD2
CDR3nt: TGTGCCAACAGGGCTAGCGGGAGTTTGGATACGCAGTATTTT
CDR3aa: CANRASGSLDTQYF

j_gene: TRBJ1-3
v_gene: TRBV6-5
abundance: NA
d_gene: NA
CDR3nt: TGTGCCAGCAGAAAAGCCGGGGGCTCTGGAAACACCATATATTTT
CDR3aa: CASRKAGGSGNTIYF

j_gene: TRBJ1-5
v_gene: TRBV6-1
abundance: once
d_gene: NA
CDR3nt: TGTGCCAGCAGTGAGGGACTGTATAGCAATCAGCCCCAGCATTTT
CDR3aa: CASSEGLYSNQPQHF

j_gene: TRBJ2-3
v_gene: TRBV4-1
abundance: NA
d_gene: TRBD2
CDR3nt: TGCGCCAGCAGCTTAGGCTTCACTGGACTAGCGGGAGACACGCAGTATTTT
CDR3aa: CASSLGFTGLAGDTQYF

j_gene: TRBJ2-7
v_gene: TRBV7-3
abundance: NA
d_gene: NA
CDR3nt: TGTGCCAGCAGCTCAAGGGACACTTACTACGAGCAGTACTTC
CDR3aa: CASSSRDTYYEQYF

j_gene: TRBJ2-3
v_gene: TRBV29-1
abundance: NA
d_gene: TRBD2
CDR3nt: TGCAGCGTTCCACTAGCGGGCACTTCAGATACGCAGTATTTT
CDR3aa: CSVPLAGTSDTQYF

j_gene: TRBJ1-4
v_gene: TRBV5-1
abundance: NA
d_gene: NA
CDR3nt: TGCGCCAGCAGCTTGGACAGGGTTGGGGAAAAACTGTTTTTT
CDR3aa: CASSLDRVGEKLFF

j_gene: TRBJ1-1
v_gene: TRBV5-4
abundance: NA
d_gene: NA
CDR3nt: TGTGCCAGCAGCTTGGACAGGGACACTGAAGCTTTCTTT
CDR3aa: CASSLDRDTEAFF

j_gene: TRBJ2-5
v_gene: TRBV7-7
abundance: NA
d_gene: TRBD2
CDR3nt: TGTGCTAGCAGCTTAGGGGTAGCGGGATCCCAAGAGACCCAGTACTTC
CDR3aa: CASSLGVAGSQETQYF

j_gene: TRBJ2-5
v_gene: TRBV7-9
abundance: NA
d_gene: NA
CDR3nt: TGTGCCAGCAGCTTAGATGGCAGGGTCGAGGAGACCCAGTACTTC
CDR3aa: CASSLDGRVEETQYF

j_gene: TRBJ2-7
v_gene: TRBV28
abundance: NA
d_gene: TRBD1
CDR3nt: TGTGCCAGCAGGCGGACAGGCGTAGGAGAGCAGTACTTC
CDR3aa: CASRRTGVGEQYF

j_gene: TRBJ2-1
v_gene: TRBV7-2
abundance: NA
d_gene: NA
CDR3nt: TGTGCCAGCAGCTTCCATTCCACAGGCTACAATGAGCAGTTCTTC
CDR3aa: CASSFHSTGYNEQFF

j_gene: TRBJ1-2
v_gene: TRBV27
abundance: NA
d_gene: TRBD1
CDR3nt: TGTGCCAGCAGTCCGAAGTCCCGGGACAGGGACGGTGGGTATGGCTACACCTTC
CDR3aa: CASSPKSRDRDGGYGYTF

j_gene: TRBJ2-7
v_gene: TRBV30
abundance: NA
d_gene: TRBD2
CDR3nt: TGTGCCTGGAGTGGGGGACTAGCGGGAGGCTACGAGCAGTACTTC
CDR3aa: CAWSGGLAGGYEQYF

j_gene: TRBJ2-7
v_gene: TRBV19
abundance: once
d_gene: NA
CDR3nt: TGTGCCAGTAGTGTGACAGGCGGCGAGCAGTACTTC
CDR3aa: CASSVTGGEQYF

j_gene: TRBJ1-2
v_gene: TRBV19
abundance: NA
d_gene: NA
CDR3nt: TGTGCCAGTAGTATCCCCAGAGGGAATGGCTACACCTTC
CDR3aa: CASSIPRGNGYTF

j_gene: TRBJ2-5
v_gene: TRBV18
abundance: NA
d_gene: NA
CDR3nt: TGTGCCAGCTCACTCTTAGGACTATTTGGGATTGAGACCCAGTACTTC
CDR3aa: CASSLLGLFGIETQYF

j_gene: TRBJ2-3
v_gene: TRBV5-4
abundance: NA
d_gene: TRBD2
CDR3nt: TGTGCCAGCAGCTTGGGACTAGCGGGAGGCACAGATACGCAGTATTTT
CDR3aa: CASSLGLAGGTDTQYF

j_gene: TRBJ2-1
v_gene: TRBV7-9
abundance: NA
d_gene: TRBD2
CDR3nt: TGTGCCAGCAGCTTAGTGGGGGGGTTGGATGAGCAGTTCTTC
CDR3aa: CASSLVGGLDEQFF

j_gene: TRBJ2-6
v_gene: TRBV7-8
abundance: NA
d_gene: NA
CDR3nt: TGTGCCAGCAGCCCACCGGGGGTCTCTGGGGCCAACGTCCTGACTTTC
CDR3aa: CASSPPGVSGANVLTF

j_gene: TRBJ2-1
v_gene: TRBV10-3
abundance: NA
d_gene: TRBD2
CDR3nt: TGTGCCATCAAAGCGACTAGCGGGAGGGCCGACAACAATGAGCAGTTCTTC
CDR3aa: CAIKATSGRADNNEQFF

j_gene: TRBJ2-2
v_gene: TRBV7-8
abundance: NA
d_gene: NA
CDR3nt: TGTGCCAGCAGCTTACGGCTAGTTATTAACACCGGGGAGCTGTTTTTT
CDR3aa: CASSLRLVINTGELFF

j_gene: TRBJ1-6
v_gene: TRBV5-1
abundance: NA
d_gene: TRBD1
CDR3nt: TGCGCCAGCAGAAGAGGACAGGGGGACTCACCCCTCCACTTT
CDR3aa: CASRRGQGDSPLHF

j_gene: TRBJ1-6
v_gene: TRBV30
abundance: few
d_gene: NA
CDR3nt: TGTGCCTGCAGTTGGACAGCCGGAAGCTCCTATAATTCACCCCTCCACTTT
CDR3aa: CACSWTAGSSYNSPLHF

j_gene: TRBJ1-4
v_gene: TRBV5-8
abundance: NA
d_gene: NA
CDR3nt: TGTGCCAGCAGCTTGCGCAACAGGGTGGCTTTT
CDR3aa: CASSLRNRVAF

j_gene: TRBJ2-7
v_gene: TRBV10-2
abundance: once
d_gene: NA
CDR3nt: TGCGCCAGCAGAAGACAAGGGGGAACCTACGAGCAGTACTTC
CDR3aa: CASRRQGGTYEQYF

j_gene: TRBJ2-6
v_gene: TRBV18
abundance: NA
d_gene: TRBD1
CDR3nt: TGTGCCAGCTCACCGAGGGACAGGACCTCTGGGGCCAACGTCCTGACTTTC
CDR3aa: CASSPRDRTSGANVLTF

j_gene: TRBJ2-2
v_gene: TRBV9
abundance: NA
d_gene: TRBD2
CDR3nt: TGTGCCAGCAGCGAGGGAGCGGGAGGGTTTGCGGCCGGGGAGCTGTTTTTT
CDR3aa: CASSEGAGGFAAGELFF

j_gene: TRBJ2-2
v_gene: TRBV28
abundance: NA
d_gene: TRBD1
CDR3nt: TGTGCCAGCAGTCGCCGACAGGGGTTTGGCACCGGGGAGCTGTTTTTT
CDR3aa: CASSRRQGFGTGELFF